The clone carrying this T cell receptor (beta chain) has only a few counts. TCRdb ran MiXCR on the RT-PCR reads and lists one entry per CDR3 protein. The sample lists hundreds of thousands of distinct CDR3 sequences; about 14% were seen once. The junction had 14 bases not matched to a gene; V was cut back by 5 bases and J by 9 bases. Germline V gene sequence: CDR1 SGHTA, CDR2 FQGTGA. The CDR3 contains 17 residues. The chain couples TRBV7-3 to TRBJ2-4, with 12 bases that match TRBD2. The clonotype was recovered from a female donor in good health, serving as a healthy control. The specimen was memory CD4+ T cells from blood. The CDR3 DNA reads as TGTGCCAGCAGCCCCGGGCTAGCGGGGGGGGTGGATGGCATTCAGTACTTC. Translated: CASSPGLAGGVDGIQYF.